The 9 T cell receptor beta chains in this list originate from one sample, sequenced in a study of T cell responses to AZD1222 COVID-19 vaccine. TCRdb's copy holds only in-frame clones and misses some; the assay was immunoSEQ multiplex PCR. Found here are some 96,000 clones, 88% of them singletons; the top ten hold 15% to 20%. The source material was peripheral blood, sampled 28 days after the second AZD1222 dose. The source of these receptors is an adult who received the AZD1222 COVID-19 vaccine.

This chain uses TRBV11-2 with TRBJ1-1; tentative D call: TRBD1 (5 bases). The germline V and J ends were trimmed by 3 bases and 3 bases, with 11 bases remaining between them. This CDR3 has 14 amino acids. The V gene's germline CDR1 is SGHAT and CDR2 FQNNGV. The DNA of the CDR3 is TGTGCCAGCAGCTTCTCCTCGGGGGACACTGAAGCTTTCTTT. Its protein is CASSFSSGDTEAFF.

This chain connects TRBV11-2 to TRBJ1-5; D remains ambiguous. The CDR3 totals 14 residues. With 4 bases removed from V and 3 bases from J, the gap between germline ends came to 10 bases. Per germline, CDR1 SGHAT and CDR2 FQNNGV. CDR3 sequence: CASSSRRVNQPQHF. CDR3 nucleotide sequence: TGTGCCAGCAGCTCAAGACGGGTCAATCAGCCCCAGCATTTT.

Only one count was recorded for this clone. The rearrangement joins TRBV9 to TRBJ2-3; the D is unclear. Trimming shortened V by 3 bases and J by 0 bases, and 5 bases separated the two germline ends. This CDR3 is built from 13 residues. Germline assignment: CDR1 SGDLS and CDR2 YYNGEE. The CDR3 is CASSDSSTDTQYF. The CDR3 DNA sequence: TGTGCCAGCAGCGACTCTAGCACAGATACGCAGTATTTT. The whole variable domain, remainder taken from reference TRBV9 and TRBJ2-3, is DSGVTQTPKHLITATGQRVTLRCSPRSGDLSVYWYQQSLDQGLQFLIQYYNGEERAKGNILERFSAQQFPDLHSELNLSSLELGDSALYFCASSDSSTDTQYFGPGTRLTVL.

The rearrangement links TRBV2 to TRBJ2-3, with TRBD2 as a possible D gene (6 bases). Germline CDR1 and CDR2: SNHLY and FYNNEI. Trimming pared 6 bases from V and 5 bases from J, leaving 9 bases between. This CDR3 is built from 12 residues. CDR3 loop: CASRGAGDTQYF. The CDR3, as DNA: TGTGCCAGCAGGGGAGCGGGAGATACGCAGTATTTT.

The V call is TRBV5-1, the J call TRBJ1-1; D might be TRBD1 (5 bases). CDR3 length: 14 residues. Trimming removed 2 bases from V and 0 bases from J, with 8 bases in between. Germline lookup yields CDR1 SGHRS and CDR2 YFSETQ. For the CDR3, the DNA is TGCGCCAGCAGCTTTAGGGACTTGAACACTGAAGCTTTCTTT. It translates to CASSFRDLNTEAFF. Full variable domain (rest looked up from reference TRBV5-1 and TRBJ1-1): KAGVTQTPRYLIKTRGQQVTLSCSPISGHRSVSWYQQTPGQGLQFLFEYFSETQRNKGNFPGRFSGRQFSNSRSEMNVSTLELGDSALYLCASSFRDLNTEAFFGQGTRLTVV.

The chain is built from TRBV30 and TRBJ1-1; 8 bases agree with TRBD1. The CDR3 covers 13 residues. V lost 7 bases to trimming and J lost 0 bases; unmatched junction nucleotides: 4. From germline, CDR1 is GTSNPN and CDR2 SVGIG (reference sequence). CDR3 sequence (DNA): TGTGCCTACCGGACAGGGATGAACACTGAAGCTTTCTTT. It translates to CAYRTGMNTEAFF.

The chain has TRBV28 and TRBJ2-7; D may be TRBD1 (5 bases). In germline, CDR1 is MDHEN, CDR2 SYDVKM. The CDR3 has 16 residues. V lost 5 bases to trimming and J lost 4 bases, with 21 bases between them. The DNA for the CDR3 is TGTGCCAGCAGTGGACCTTCGGACAACCAAAAGTACGAGCAGTACTTC. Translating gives CASSGPSDNQKYEQYF.

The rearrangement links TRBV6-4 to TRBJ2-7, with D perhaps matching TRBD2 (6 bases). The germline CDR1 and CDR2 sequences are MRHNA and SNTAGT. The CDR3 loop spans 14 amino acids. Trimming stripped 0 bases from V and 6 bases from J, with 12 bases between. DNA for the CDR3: TGTGCCAGCAGTGACTCGATCGCGGGGTCCGAGCAGTACTTC. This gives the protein CASSDSIAGSEQYF.

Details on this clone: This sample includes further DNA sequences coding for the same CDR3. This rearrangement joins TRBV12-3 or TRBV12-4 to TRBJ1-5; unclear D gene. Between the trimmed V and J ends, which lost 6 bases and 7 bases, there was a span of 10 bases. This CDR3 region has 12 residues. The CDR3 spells CASSFRRQPQHF. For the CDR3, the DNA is TGTGCCAGCAGCTTCCGGAGGCAGCCCCAGCATTTT.